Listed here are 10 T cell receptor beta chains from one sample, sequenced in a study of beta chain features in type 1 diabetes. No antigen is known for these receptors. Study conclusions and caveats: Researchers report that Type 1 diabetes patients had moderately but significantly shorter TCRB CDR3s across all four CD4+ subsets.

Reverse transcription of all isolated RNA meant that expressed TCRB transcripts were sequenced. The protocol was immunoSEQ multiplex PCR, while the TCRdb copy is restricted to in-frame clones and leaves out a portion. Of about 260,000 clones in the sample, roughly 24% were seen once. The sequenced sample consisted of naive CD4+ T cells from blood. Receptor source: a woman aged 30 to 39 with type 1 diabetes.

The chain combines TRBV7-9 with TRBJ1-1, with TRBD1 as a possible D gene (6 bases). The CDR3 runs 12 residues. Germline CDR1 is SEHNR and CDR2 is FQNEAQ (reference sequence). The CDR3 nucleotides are TGTGTTCAAAACAGGGTGAACACTGAAGCTTTCTTT. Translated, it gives CVQNRVNTEAFF.

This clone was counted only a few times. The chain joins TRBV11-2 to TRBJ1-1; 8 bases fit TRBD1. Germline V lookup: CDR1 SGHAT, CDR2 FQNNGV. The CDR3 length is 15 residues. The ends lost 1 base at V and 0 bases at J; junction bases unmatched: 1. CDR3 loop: CASSLAGQVNTEAFF. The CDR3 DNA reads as TGTGCCAGCAGCTTAGCGGGACAGGTGAACACTGAAGCTTTCTTT.

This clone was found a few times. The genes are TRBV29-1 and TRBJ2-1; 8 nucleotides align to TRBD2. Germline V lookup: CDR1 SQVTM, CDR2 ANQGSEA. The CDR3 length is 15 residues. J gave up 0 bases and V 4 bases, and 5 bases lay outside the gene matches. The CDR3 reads CSVGAGTSSYNEQFF. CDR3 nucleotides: TGCAGCGTTGGGGCCGGGACTAGCTCCTACAATGAGCAGTTCTTC.

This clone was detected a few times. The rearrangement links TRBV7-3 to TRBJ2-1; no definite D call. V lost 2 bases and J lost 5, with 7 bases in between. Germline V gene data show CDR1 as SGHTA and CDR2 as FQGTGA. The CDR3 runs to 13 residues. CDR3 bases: TGTGCCAGCAGCTTAGATCCTAACAATGAGCAGTTCTTC. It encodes CASSLDPNNEQFF.

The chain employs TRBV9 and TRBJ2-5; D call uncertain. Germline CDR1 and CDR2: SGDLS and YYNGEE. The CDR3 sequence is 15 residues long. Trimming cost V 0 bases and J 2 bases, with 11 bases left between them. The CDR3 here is CASSVGPSNQETQYF. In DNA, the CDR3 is TGTGCCAGCAGCGTAGGCCCCAGTAATCAAGAGACCCAGTACTTC.

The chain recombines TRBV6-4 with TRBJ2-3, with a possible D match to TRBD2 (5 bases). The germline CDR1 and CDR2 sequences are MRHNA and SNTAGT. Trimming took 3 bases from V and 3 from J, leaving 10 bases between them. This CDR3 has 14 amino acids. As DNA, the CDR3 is TGTGCCAGCAGTGAGCCCCGGGGTACAGATACGCAGTATTTT. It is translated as CASSEPRGTDTQYF.

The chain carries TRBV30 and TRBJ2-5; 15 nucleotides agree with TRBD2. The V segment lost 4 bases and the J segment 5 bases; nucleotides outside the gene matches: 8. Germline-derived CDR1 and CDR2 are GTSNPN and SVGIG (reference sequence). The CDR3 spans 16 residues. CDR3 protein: CAWTTGLAGGVETQYF. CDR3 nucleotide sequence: TGTGCCTGGACAACGGGACTAGCGGGAGGAGTTGAGACCCAGTACTTC.

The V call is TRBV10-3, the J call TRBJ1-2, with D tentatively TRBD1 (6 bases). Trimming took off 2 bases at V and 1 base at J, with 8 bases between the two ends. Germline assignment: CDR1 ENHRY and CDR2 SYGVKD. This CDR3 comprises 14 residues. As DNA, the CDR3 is TGTGCCATCAGTGAGCTACAGGGTAACTATGGCTACACCTTC. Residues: CAISELQGNYGYTF.

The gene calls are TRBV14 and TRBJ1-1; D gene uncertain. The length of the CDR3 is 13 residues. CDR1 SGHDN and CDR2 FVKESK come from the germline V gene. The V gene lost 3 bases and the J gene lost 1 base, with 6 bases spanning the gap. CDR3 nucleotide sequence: TGTGCCAGCAGCCATACGAGGAACACTGAAGCTTTCTTT. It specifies CASSHTRNTEAFF.

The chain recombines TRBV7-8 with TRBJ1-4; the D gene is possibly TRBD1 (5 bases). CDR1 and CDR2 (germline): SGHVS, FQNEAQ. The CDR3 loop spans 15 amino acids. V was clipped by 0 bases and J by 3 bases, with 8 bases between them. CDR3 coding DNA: TGTGCCAGCAGCTTAGCGGGGCCGGCTAATGAAAAACTGTTTTTT. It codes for CASSLAGPANEKLFF.